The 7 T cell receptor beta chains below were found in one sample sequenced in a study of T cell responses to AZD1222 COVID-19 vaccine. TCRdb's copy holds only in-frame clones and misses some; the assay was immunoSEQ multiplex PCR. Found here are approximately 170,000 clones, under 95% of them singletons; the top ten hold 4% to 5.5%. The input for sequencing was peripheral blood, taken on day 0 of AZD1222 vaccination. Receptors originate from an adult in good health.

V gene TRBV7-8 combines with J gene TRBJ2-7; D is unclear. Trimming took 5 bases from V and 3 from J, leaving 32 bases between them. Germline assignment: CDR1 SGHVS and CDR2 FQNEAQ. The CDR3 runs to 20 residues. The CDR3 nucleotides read TGTGCCAGCAGCCAATCAATCCCTTATTTTCTAGAGGCAGAGGACTACGAGCAGTACTTC. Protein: CASSQSIPYFLEAEDYEQYF.

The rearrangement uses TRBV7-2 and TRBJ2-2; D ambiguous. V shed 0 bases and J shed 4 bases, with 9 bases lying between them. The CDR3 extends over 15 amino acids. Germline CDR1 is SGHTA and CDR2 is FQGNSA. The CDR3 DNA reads TGTGCCAGCAGCTTAGCGGTCCTCGGCACCGGGGAGCTGTTTTTT. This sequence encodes CASSLAVLGTGELFF.

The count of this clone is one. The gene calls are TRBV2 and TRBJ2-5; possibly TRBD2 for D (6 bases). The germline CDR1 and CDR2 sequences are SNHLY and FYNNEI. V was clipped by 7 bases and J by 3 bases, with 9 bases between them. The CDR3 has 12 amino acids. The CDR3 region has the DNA TGTGCCAGCAAGGGCGGGAAAGAGACCCAGTACTTC. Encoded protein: CASKGGKETQYF.

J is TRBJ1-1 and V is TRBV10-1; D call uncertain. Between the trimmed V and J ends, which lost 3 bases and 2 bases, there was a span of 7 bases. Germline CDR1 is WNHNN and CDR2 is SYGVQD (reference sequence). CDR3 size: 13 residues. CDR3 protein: CASSEGSNTEAFF. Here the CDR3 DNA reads TGCGCCAGCAGTGAAGGCAGCAACACTGAAGCTTTCTTT.

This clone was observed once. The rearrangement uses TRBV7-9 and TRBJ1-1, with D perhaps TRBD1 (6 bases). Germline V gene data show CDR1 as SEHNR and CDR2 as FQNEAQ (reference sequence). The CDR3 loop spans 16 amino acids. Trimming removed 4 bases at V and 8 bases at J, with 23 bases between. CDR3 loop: CASSSPSMAGEEEAFF. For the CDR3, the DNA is TGTGCCAGCAGCTCCCCCTCTATGGCAGGGGAGGAGGAAGCTTTCTTT.

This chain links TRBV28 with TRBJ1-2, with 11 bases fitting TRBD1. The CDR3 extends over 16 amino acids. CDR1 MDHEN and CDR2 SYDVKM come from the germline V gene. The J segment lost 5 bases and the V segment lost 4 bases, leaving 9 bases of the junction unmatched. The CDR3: CASSSRTGGPVYGYTF. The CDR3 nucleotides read TGTGCCAGCAGTTCGCGGACAGGGGGCCCCGTTTATGGCTACACCTTC.

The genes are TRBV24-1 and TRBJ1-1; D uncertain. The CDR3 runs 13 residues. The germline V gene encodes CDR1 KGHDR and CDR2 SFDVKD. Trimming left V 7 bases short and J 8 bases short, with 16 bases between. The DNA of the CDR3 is TGTGCCACCAGGCGGACGTCGATGGGCGAAGCTTTCTTT. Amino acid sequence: CATRRTSMGEAFF.